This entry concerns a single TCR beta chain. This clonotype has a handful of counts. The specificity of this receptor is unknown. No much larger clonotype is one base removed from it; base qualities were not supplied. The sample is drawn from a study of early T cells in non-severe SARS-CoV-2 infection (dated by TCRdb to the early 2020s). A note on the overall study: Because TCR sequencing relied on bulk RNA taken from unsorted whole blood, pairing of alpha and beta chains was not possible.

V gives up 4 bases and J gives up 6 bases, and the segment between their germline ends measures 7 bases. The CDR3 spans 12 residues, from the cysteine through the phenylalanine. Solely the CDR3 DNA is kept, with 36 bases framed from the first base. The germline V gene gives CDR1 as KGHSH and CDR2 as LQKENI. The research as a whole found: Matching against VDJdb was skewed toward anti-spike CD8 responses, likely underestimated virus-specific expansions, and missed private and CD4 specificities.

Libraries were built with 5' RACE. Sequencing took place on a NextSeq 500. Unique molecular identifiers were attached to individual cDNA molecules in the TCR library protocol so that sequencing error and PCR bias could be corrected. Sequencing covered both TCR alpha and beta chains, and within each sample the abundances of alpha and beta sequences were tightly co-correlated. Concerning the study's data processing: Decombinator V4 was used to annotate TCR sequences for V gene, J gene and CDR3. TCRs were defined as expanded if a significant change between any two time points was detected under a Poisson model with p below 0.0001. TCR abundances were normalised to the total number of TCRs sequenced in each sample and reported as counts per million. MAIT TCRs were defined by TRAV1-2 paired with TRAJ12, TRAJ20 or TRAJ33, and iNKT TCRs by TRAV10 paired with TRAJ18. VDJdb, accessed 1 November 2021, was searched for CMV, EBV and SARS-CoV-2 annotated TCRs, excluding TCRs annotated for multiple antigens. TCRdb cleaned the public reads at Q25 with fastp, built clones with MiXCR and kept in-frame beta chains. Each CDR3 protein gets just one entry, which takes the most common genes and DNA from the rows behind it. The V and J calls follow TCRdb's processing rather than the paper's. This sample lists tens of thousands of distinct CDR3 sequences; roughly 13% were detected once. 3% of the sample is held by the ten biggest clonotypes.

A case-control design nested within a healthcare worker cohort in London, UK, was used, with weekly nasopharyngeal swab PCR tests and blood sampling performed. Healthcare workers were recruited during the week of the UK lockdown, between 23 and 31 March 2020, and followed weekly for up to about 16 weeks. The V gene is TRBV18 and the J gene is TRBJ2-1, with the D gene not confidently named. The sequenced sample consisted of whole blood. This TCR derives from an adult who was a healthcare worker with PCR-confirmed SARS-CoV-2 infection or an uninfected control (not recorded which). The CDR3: CASSQTGNEQFF. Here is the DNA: TGTGCCAGCTCACAAACGGGCAATGAGCAGTTCTTC.